This is a list of T cell receptor beta chains from one sample in a study of monozygotic twins with inflammatory bowel disease. TCRdb reanalyzed the 5' RACE reads, giving one entry per CDR3 protein sequence and no DNA. The sample features roughly 320,000 distinct CDR3 sequences, with 5.5% to 6.5% in its top ten. Sequenced: blood. The origin of the receptors is a human donor with ulcerative colitis or Crohn's disease, or a healthy co-twin of an affected twin (not recorded which). The CDR3 runs from the conserved cysteine through the conserved F or W.

V gene	J gene	CDR3 protein
TRBV7-2	TRBJ2-7	CASGLAGDYEQYF
TRBV4-3	TRBJ2-2	CASSQWGRGTNTGELFF
TRBV5-6	TRBJ2-2	CASNFGVGTGELFF
TRBV6-5	TRBJ2-7	CASSQGTYYEQYF
TRBV5-1	TRBJ2-3	CASSQEDTQYF
TRBV7-8	TRBJ2-3	CASSPSGTGFTDTQYF
TRBV5-1	TRBJ2-3	CASSQDRSSTDTQYF
TRBV28	TRBJ1-2	CASSLRDRGNYGYTF
TRBV2	TRBJ2-1	CASSELAGVYKEQFF
TRBV7-8	TRBJ2-1	CASREDREQFF
TRBV5-1	TRBJ2-7	CASSLPGLNEQYF
TRBV20-1	TRBJ2-3	CSARTSGGAYTQYF
TRBV7-2	TRBJ2-7	CASSASSGRGEQYF
TRBV6-1	TRBJ1-4	CASTQDGAATNEKLFF
TRBV27	TRBJ2-1	CASSQYLDYNEQFF
TRBV6-5	TRBJ1-1	CASSYLGKALNTEAFF
TRBV29-1	TRBJ1-2	CSVEDQRGRHGYTF
TRBV7-2	TRBJ2-7	CASSPHTSDPYEQYF
TRBV28	TRBJ2-7	CASSGTSQNYEQYF
TRBV6-4	TRBJ2-3	CASRRGTGPTDTQYF
TRBV6-2/TRBV6-3	TRBJ1-5	CASSYWTGFGNQPQHF
TRBV20-1	TRBJ1-6	CSASPGSYNSPLHF
TRBV7-2	TRBJ1-2	CASSLGISRNYGYTF
TRBV6-2/TRBV6-3	TRBJ2-2	CAIGTSGRIGELFF
TRBV29-1	TRBJ1-5	CSVLGEWGQPQHF
TRBV5-1	TRBJ1-1	CASSIDRPMNTEAFF
TRBV10-1	TRBJ2-1	CASSGTDSYNEQFF
TRBV27	TRBJ2-7	CASRNRGRGNWYEQYF
TRBV5-1	TRBJ2-5	CASSWDRLEETQYF
TRBV5-1	TRBJ2-2	CASKTGEDGELFF
TRBV29-1	TRBJ2-3	CSVEPSTDTQYF
TRBV9	TRBJ2-7	CASSQQGHSYEQYF
TRBV20-1	TRBJ1-5	CSAPRVGGNQPQHF
TRBV6-1	TRBJ2-1	CASRNHPGSSYIEQFF
TRBV20-1	TRBJ1-3	CSAPRPGSGNTIYF
TRBV20-1	TRBJ1-1	CSAPHRGWVTEAFF
TRBV24-1	TRBJ2-1	CATSDFNFNEQFF